The source of this TCR beta chain is a study of neoadjuvant nivolumab and ipilimumab in lung cancer (dated by TCRdb to between 2020 and 2021). Study-level background: Nivolumab was administered intravenously at 3 mg/kg on days 1, 15 and 29, and in the combination arm ipilimumab 1 mg/kg was added on day 1 only. Seven patients had matched pretherapy and resected tumor pairs analyzed, with four treated with nivolumab and three with nivolumab plus ipilimumab. The study compared TCR repertoires in pretherapy (baseline) peripheral blood with TCR repertoires in tumors resected at surgery after neoadjuvant immune checkpoint blockade. The trial treated about 44 patients with operable NSCLC: around 23 were randomized to nivolumab monotherapy and roughly 20 to nivolumab plus ipilimumab. The primary endpoint of the trial was the rate of major pathologic response (MPR) in the intention-to-treat population of each study arm.

What the work shows at the level of the full study, not this receptor alone: No significant correlation was found between TCR clonality and pathologic tumor regression, and only a single major-pathologic-response sample was available for the analysis of TCR clonality versus pathologic tumor regression. A small number of samples was subjected to TCR sequencing. From pretherapy to surgery, tumor T-cell richness and clonality increased in three of three dual-therapy tumors but in only two of four nivolumab-treated tumors. TCR richness and clonality were greater in resected tumors than in tumor-adjacent uninvolved lung, and increases were seen in more dual-therapy-treated tumors. A positive correlation was observed between pretherapy blood TCR richness and richness in tumors resected after neoadjuvant therapy (Spearman R ~ 0.82).

V is pruned by 4 bases and J by 8 bases, leaving 3 bases of the junction without a gene match. From the cysteine through the phenylalanine, the CDR3 covers 14 amino acids. The CDR3 DNA has 42 bases and is translated from base 1. Taken from the germline V gene, the CDR1 and CDR2 loops are SGHNT and YENEEA. In the case of this clone: Its antigen specificity is not known. Base qualities are not recorded, but no much larger clone differs from it by a single base.

Library prep was done by the immunoSEQ multiplex PCR assay. Per the original workflow: Richness and clonality were used to summarize the repertoires, and clones that significantly expanded or contracted between pre- and post-therapy samples were identified. Drawn from immuneACCESS, this table holds only the in-frame rearrangements with V and J called that TCRdb kept. Clones are partly lost; checked studies trace under half to an unresolved V gene and leave the rest unexplained. V, J and clone size reflect that table, while D and trimming were determined from the DNA. This sample comprises roughly 2,200 clones, more than 75% of them detected only once. Over 9.5% of the sample is in the top ten clones. According to the study, the label for this sample's time point signals: at surgical resection after neoadjuvant nivolumab +/- ipilimumab. The samples were obtained from NEOSTAR, a phase 2 randomized trial that tested neoadjuvant nivolumab or nivolumab plus ipilimumab, followed by surgery, in operable NSCLC. At resection, uninvolved lung adjacent to the tumor was collected to act as a matched non-tumor comparison for the TCR repertoires of resected tumors.

The rearranged chain carries TRBV11-3 and TRBJ2-1; the junction holds 12 bases that match TRBD1. The source of this sequence is an adult with non-small cell lung cancer. Sequenced here: adjacent normal lung tissue, sampled after neoadjuvant nivolumab, alone or with ipilimumab, at or shortly before surgery. The CDR3 amino acid sequence is: CASSSGTGGYEQFF. The DNA sequence is given as TGTGCCAGCAGCTCCGGGACAGGGGGCTATGAGCAGTTCTTC.